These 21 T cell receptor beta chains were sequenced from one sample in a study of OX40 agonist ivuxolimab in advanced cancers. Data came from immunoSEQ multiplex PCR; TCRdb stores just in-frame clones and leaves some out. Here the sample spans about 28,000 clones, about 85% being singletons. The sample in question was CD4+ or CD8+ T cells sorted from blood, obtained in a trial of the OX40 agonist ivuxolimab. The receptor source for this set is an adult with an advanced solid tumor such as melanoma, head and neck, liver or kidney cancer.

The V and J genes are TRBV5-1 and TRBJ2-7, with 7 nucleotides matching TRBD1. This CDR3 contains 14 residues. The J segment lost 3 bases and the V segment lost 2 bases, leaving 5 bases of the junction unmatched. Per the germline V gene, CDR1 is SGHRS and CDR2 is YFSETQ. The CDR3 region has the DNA TGCGCCAGCAGCTTAGGGGACAGTTTCTACGAGCAGTACTTC. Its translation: CASSLGDSFYEQYF.

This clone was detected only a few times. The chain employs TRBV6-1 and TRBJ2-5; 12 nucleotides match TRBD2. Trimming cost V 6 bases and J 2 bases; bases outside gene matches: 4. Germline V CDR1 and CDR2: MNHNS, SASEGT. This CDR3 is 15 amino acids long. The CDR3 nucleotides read TGTGCCAGCAGCTCACTAGCGGGGGGACAAGAGACCCAGTACTTC. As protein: CASSSLAGGQETQYF.

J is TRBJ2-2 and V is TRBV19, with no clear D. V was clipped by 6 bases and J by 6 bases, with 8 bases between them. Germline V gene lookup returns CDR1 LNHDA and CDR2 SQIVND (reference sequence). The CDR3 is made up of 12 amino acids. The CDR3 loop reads CASSGQPGELFF. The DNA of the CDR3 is TGTGCCAGTAGCGGGCAACCCGGGGAGCTGTTTTTT.

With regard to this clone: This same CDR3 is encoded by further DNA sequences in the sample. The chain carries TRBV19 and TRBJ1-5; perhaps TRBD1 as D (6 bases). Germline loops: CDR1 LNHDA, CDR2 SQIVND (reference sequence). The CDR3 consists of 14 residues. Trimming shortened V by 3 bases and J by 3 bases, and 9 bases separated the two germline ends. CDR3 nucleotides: TGTGCCAGTAGTATTTGGGGGCCCAATCAGCCCCAGCATTTT. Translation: CASSIWGPNQPQHF.

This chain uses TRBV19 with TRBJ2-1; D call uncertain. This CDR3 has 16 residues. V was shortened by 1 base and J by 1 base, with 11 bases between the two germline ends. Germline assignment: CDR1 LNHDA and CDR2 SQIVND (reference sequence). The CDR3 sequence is CASSIVSDASYNEQFF. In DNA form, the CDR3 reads TGTGCCAGTAGTATAGTGTCGGACGCATCCTACAATGAGCAGTTCTTC.

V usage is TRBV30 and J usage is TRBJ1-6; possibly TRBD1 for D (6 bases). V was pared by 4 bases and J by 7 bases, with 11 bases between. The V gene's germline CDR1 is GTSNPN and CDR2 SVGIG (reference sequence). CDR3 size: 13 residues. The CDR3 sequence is CAWNRGGNSPLHF. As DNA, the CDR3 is TGTGCCTGGAACCGCGGGGGCAATTCACCCCTCCACTTT.

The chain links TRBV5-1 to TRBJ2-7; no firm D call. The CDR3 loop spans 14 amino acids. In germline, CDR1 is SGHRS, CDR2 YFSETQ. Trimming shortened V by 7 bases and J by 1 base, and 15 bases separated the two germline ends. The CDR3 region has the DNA TGCGCCAGCGGCCCGGAGTCCAGATCCTACGAGCAGTACTTC. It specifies CASGPESRSYEQYF.

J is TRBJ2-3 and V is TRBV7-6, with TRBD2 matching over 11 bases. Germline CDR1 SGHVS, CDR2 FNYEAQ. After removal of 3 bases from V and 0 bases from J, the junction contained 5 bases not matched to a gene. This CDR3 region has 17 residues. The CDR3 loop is CASSFPTSGESTDTQYF. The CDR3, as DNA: TGTGCCAGCAGCTTCCCGACTAGCGGGGAAAGCACAGATACGCAGTATTTT.

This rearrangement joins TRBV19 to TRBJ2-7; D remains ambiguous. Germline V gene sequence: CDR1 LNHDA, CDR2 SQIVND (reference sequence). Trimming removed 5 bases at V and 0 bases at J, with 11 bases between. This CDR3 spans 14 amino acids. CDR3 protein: CASSDGRISYEQYF. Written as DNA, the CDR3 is TGTGCCAGTAGTGACGGACGGATCTCCTACGAGCAGTACTTC.

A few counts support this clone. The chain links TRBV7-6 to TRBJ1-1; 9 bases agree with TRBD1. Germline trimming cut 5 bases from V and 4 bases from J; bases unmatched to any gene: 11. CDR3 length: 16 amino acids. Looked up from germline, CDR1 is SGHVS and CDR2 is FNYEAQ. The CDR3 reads CASSPGTGPLGTEAFF. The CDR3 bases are TGTGCCAGCAGCCCCGGGACAGGGCCTCTGGGCACTGAAGCTTTCTTT.

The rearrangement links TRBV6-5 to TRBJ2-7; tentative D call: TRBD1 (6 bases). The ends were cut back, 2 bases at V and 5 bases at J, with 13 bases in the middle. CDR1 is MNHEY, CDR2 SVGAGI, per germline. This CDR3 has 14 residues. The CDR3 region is CASSYVARGHEQYF. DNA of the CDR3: TGTGCCAGCAGTTACGTGGCCAGGGGCCACGAGCAGTACTTC.

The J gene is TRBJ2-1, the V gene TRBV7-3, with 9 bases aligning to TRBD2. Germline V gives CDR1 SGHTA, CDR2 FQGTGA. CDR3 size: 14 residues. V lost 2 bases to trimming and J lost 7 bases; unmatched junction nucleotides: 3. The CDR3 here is CASSLASGVNEQFF. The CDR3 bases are TGTGCCAGCAGCTTAGCTAGCGGGGTAAATGAGCAGTTCTTC.

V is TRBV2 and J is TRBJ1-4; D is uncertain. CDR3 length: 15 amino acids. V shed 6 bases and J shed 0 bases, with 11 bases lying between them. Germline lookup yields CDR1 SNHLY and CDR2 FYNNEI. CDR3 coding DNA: TGTGCCAGCAGGCAAAACAGTGCAACTAATGAAAAACTGTTTTTT. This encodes CASRQNSATNEKLFF.

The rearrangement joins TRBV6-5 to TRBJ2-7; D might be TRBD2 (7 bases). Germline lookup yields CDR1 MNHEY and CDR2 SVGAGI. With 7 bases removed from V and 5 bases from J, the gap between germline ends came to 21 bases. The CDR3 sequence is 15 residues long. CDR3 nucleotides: TGTGCCAGCACCCCCCTGGGAGGGGGAGGACACGAGCAGTACTTC. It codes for CASTPLGGGGHEQYF.

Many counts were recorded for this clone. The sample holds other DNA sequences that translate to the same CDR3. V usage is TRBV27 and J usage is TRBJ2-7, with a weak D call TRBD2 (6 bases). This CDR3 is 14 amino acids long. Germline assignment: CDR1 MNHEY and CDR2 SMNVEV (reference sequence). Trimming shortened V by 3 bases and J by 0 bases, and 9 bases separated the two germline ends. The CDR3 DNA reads TGTGCCAGCAGTTTTCTGGGAGGCTCCTACGAGCAGTACTTC. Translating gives CASSFLGGSYEQYF.

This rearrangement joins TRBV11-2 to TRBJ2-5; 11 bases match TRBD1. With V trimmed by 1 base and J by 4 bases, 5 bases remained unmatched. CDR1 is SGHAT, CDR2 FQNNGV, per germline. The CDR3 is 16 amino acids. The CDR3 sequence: CASSLVFGTGGETQYF. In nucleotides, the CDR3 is TGTGCCAGCAGCTTAGTTTTCGGGACAGGGGGAGAGACCCAGTACTTC. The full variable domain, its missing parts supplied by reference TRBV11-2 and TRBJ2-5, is EAGVAQSPRYKIIEKRQSVAFWCNPISGHATLYWYQQILGQGPKLLIQFQNNGVVDDSQLPKDRFSAERLKGVDSTLKIQPAKLEDSAVYLCASSLVFGTGGETQYFGPGTRLLVL.

Written as DNA, the CDR3 is TGTGCCAGCAGTGAAGGGGCAGGGGTAGGCTACACCTTC. It translates to CASSEGAGVGYTF. The chain couples TRBV2 to TRBJ1-2; D is perhaps TRBD1 (6 bases). Germline lookup yields CDR1 SNHLY and CDR2 FYNNEI. V lost 1 base and J lost 8, with 11 bases in between. The CDR3 is 13 residues long.

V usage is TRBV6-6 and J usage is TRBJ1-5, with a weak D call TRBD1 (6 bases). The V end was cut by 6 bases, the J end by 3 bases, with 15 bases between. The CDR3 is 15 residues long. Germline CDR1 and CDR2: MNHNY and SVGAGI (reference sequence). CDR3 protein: CASSWGQLNNQPQHF. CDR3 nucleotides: TGTGCCAGCAGCTGGGGACAACTCAACAATCAGCCCCAGCATTTT.

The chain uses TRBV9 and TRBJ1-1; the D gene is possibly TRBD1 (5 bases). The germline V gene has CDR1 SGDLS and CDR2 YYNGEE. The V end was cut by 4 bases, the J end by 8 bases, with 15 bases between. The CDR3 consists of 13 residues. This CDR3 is CASSPGAGTEAFF. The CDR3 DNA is TGTGCCAGCAGCCCTGGGGCAGGAACAGAAGCTTTCTTT. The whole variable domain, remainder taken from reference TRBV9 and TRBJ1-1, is DSGVTQTPKHLITATGQRVTLRCSPRSGDLSVYWYQQSLDQGLQFLIQYYNGEERAKGNILERFSAQQFPDLHSELNLSSLELGDSALYFCASSPGAGTEAFFGQGTRLTVV.

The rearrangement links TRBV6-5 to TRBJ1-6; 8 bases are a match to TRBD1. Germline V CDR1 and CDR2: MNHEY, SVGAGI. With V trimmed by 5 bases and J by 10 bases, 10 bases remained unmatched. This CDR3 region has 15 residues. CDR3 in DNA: TGTGCCAGCAGTCCGACAAGGACAGGGTGGTCACCCCTCCACTTT. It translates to CASSPTRTGWSPLHF.

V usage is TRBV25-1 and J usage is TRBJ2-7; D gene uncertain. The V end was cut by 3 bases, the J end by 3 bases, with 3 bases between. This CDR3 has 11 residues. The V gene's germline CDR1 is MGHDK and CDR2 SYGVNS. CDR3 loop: CASSDFYEQYF. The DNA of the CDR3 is TGTGCCAGCAGTGACTTCTACGAGCAGTACTTC.